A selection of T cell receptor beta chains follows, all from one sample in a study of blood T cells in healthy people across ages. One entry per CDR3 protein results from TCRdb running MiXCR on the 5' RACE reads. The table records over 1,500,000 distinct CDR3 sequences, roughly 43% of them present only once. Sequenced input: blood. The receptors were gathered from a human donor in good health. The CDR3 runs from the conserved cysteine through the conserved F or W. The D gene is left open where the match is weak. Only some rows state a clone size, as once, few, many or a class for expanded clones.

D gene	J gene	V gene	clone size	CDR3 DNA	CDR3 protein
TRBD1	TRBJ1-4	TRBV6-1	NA	TGTGCCAGCAGCGGACAGGGAAGTGAAGAACTGTTTTTT	CASSGQGSEELFF
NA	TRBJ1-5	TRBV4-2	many	TGTGCCAGCAGCCAAGAATCCGTCGGAAGTCAGCCCCAGCATTTT	CASSQESVGSQPQHF
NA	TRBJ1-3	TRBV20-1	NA	TGCAGTGCTCTCGGGGAGGCTGGAAACACCATATATTTT	CSALGEAGNTIYF
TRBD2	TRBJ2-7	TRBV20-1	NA	TGCAGTGCCAATAGCGGGGGGACCTCCCTCTACGAGCAGTACTTC	CSANSGGTSLYEQYF
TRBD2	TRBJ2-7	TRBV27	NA	TGTGCCACCAATAGCGGGGGGACCAGGCACGAGCAGTACTTC	CATNSGGTRHEQYF
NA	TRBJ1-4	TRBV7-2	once	TGTGCCAGCAGCTCACAGGTTACAACTAATGAAAAACTGTTTTTT	CASSSQVTTNEKLFF
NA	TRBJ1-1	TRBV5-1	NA	TGCGCCAGCAGATTGGGCACCCAGAACACTGAAGCTTTCTTT	CASRLGTQNTEAFF
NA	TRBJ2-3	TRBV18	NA	TGTGCCAGCTCACCTACCACAGGGAGGGATACGCAGTATTTT	CASSPTTGRDTQYF
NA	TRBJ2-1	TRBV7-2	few	TGTGCCAGCAGCCCCAGGGGTATCGTCGGCAATGAGCAGTTCTTC	CASSPRGIVGNEQFF
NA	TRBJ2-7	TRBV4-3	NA	TGCGCCAGCAGCCCGCCCAAAGGTAGGACTGGCTACTGCGAGCAGTACTTC	CASSPPKGRTGYCEQYF
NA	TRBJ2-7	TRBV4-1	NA	TGCGCCAGCAGCCAAGAGGGGGCCAGGTCGGACGAGCAGTACTTC	CASSQEGARSDEQYF
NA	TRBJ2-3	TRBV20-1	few	TGCAGTGCAGGGGGAGCGACAGATACGCAGTATTTT	CSAGGATDTQYF
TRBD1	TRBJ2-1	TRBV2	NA	TGTGCCAGCAGTTCTACCGGGACAGATAACTCCTACAATGAGCAGTTCTTC	CASSSTGTDNSYNEQFF
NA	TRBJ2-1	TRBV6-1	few	TGTGCCAGCACCCACCCCACTAGTCCCACATCCTACAATGAGCAGTTCTTC	CASTHPTSPTSYNEQFF
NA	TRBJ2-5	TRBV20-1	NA	TGCAGTGCCGCCTGGGGGGTTGAGGCTGGAGAGACCCAGTACTTC	CSAAWGVEAGETQYF
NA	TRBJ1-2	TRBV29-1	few	TGCAGCGTTGTGGGCAGGAGTCACCCCAACTATGGCTACACCTTC	CSVVGRSHPNYGYTF
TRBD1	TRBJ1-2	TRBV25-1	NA	TGTGCCAGCAGGGGACAGGGCATAGGCGGCTACACCTTC	CASRGQGIGGYTF
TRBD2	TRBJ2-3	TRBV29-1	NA	TGCAGCGTGAGGGGACTAGTAACAGATACGCAGTATTTT	CSVRGLVTDTQYF
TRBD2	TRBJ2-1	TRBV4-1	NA	TGCGCCAGCAGCCAAGATAACGGACTAGCGGGGTCCTACAATGAGCAGTTCTTC	CASSQDNGLAGSYNEQFF
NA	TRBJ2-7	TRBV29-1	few	TGCAGCGTTGAAGGGGTCCGTTCAGGAAGCGAGCAGTACTTC	CSVEGVRSGSEQYF
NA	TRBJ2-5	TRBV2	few	TGTGCCAGCAGTGGAGAGAGGGGCCGGGAGACCCAGTACTTC	CASSGERGRETQYF
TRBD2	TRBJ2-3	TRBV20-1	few	TGCAGTGCTAGCGGGGGGGCCGGCACAGATACGCAGTATTTT	CSASGGAGTDTQYF
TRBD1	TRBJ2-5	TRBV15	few	TGTGCCACCAGGGCCATCCGGGACAGCCAAGAGACCCAGTACTTC	CATRAIRDSQETQYF
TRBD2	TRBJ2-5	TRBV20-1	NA	TGCAGTGCTAGTGGCCCGACTAGCGGGAGAGGTCAAGAGACCCAGTACTTC	CSASGPTSGRGQETQYF
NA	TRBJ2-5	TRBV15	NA	TGTGCCACCAGCAGAGATGGCAATCAAGAGACCCAGTACTTC	CATSRDGNQETQYF
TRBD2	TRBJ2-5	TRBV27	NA	TGTGCCAGCAGTTCGCGGGAGCTAGAGACCCAGTACTTC	CASSSRELETQYF
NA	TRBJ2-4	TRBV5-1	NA	TGCGCCAGCAGCTTGGGAGAAGCGCGGGGAAACATTCAGTACTTC	CASSLGEARGNIQYF
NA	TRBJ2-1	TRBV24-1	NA	TGTGCCACCAGTGATTGGGGCAGGTCAGCCGGTGAGCAGTTCTTC	CATSDWGRSAGEQFF
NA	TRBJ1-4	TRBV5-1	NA	TGCGCCAGCAGCTGGATGGCGGGGGTGACGGTCTCTAATGAAAAACTGTTTTTT	CASSWMAGVTVSNEKLFF
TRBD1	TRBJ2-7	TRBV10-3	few	TGTGCCACCAATCCGACAGGACAGGGTCTCTCCTACGAGCAGTACTTC	CATNPTGQGLSYEQYF
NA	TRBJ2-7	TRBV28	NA	TGTGCCAGCAGCGAAACAGGGTCCGGGGTGGAGCAGTACTTC	CASSETGSGVEQYF
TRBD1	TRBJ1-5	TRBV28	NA	TGTGCCAGCAGTTTATGGGACAGGCTAAATCAGCCCCAGCATTTT	CASSLWDRLNQPQHF
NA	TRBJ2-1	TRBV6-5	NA	TGTGCCAGCAGTTTTAACAGGCGTGGATACGAGCAGTTCTTC	CASSFNRRGYEQFF
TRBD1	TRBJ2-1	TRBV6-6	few	TGTGCCAGCAGCCCGGACAGGGTTGAGCAGTTCTTC	CASSPDRVEQFF
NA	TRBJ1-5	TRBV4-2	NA	TGTGCCAGCAGCCAGGTCGACAGTAGCAATCAGCCCCAGCATTTT	CASSQVDSSNQPQHF
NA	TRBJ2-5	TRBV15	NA	TGTGCCACCAGCACACCGGGTGGGGAGACCCAGTACTTC	CATSTPGGETQYF